Described below is a single TCR beta chain sequence and its context. Deletions cut 3 bases from V and 0 bases from J, with 9 bases between. The germline CDR1 and CDR2 sequences are MNHNS and SASEGT. The CDR3 totals 16 residues. The record originates from a study of blood T cell repertoires in COVID-19. Background on the study: There were acute and convalescent COVID-19 samples, and they came from the United States, Italy and Spain. Sources were T cells, B-cell-depleted T cells, or PBMCs; the material itself was cDNA or gDNA.

Profiled with immunoSEQ multiplex PCR; TCRdb holds only in-frame clones, not every one. The sample contains 85,000 to 90,000 clones, about 83% of which appear only once. Sequencing was carried out using peripheral blood. The TCR originated in a human donor in a cohort sampled during active COVID-19. The gene calls are TRBV6-1 and TRBJ2-6; D not resolved. The CDR3 protein is CASSDYRFSGANVLTF. CDR3 nucleotides: TGTGCCAGCAGTGACTACCGGTTCTCTGGGGCCAACGTCCTGACTTTC.